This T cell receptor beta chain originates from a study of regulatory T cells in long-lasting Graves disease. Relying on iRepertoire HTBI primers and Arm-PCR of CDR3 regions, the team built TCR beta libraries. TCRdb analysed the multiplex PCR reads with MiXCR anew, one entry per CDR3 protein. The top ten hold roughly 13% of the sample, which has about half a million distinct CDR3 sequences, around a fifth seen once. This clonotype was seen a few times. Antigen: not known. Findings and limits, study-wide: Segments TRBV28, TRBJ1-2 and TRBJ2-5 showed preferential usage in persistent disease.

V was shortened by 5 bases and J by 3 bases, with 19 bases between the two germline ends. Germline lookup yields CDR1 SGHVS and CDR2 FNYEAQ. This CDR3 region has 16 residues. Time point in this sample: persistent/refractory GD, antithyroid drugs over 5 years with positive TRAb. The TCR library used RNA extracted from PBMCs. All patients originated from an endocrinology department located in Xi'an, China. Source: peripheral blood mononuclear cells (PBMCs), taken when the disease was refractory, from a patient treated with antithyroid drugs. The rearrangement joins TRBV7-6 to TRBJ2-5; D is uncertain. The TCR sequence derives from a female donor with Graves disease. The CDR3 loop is CASSQFGSAPKETQYF. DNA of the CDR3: TGTGCCAGCAGCCAGTTTGGGTCTGCTCCAAAAGAGACCCAGTACTTC.